This T cell receptor beta chain derives from a study of T cells in Graves' hyperthyroidism and ophthalmopathy. Whole-study findings and limits: Most thyroid clonotypes that were expanded above 0.001 also turned up in blood. In validation, the model predicted ophthalmopathy. These predictions came a median about 6.5 months before onset.

Authors of the study amplified TCR beta CDR3 regions from RNA transcripts. First-round RT-PCR of the TCR CDR3 relied on the HTBI primer set. TCRdb re-called the multiplex PCR reads through MiXCR, storing one row per CDR3 protein. Among about 620,000 distinct CDR3 sequences listed, about a sixth were seen once. Uncontrolled infection, other autoimmune disease, pregnancy or lactation excluded patients. Many counts were recorded for this clonotype. The target antigen is unknown. Trimming left V 3 bases short and J 3 bases short, with 6 bases between. The CDR3 covers 12 residues. The chain is built from TRBV12-3 or TRBV12-4 and TRBJ2-7; no firm D call. The sequence derives from a woman aged 25 to 39 with Graves' hyperthyroidism. The sequenced sample consisted of blood. CDR3 coding DNA: TGTGCCAGCAGTTTCCGAATCTACGAGCAGTACTTC. It codes for CASSFRIYEQYF.